Presented here are 11 T cell receptor beta chains from one specimen sequenced in a study of T cell changes during pregnancy in multiple sclerosis. Sequencing was performed with immunoSEQ multiplex PCR; in TCRdb, only in-frame clones are kept and a portion is missing. The table lists roughly 40,000 clones, 91% of them singletons. Sample: CD4+ T cells from peripheral blood mononuclear cells, taken in the second trimester of pregnancy. These receptor sequences come from a female donor in good health, enrolled as a control in a pregnancy study.

A note on this clone: Compared with germline, one end of the junction differs, possibly owing to a read error. The gene calls are TRBV6-1 and TRBJ2-7; TRBD1 agrees at 7 bases. This CDR3 has 16 residues. Germline CDR1 MNHNS, CDR2 SASEGT. Written as DNA, the CDR3 is TGTGCCATCAGTGAGGGCCGGGACAGACCATCCACCGAGCAGTACTTC. This codes for CAISEGRDRPSTEQYF.

J is TRBJ2-7 and V is TRBV7-2, with 7 bases lining up with TRBD2. This CDR3 comprises 14 residues. Trimming took 1 base from V and 6 from J; bases not matched to a gene: 6. The germline V gene has CDR1 SGHTA and CDR2 FQGNSA. The CDR3 coding sequence is TGTGCCAGCAGCTTAGGGGGAGGGCGTGGCGAGCAGTACTTC. Translating it yields CASSLGGGRGEQYF. The full variable domain, with the rest looked up from reference TRBV7-2 and TRBJ2-7, is GAGVSQSPSNKVTEKGKDVELRCDPISGHTALYWYRQSLGQGLEFLIYFQGNSAPDKSGLPSDRFSAERTGGSVSTLTIQRTQQEDSAVYLCASSLGGGRGEQYFGPGTRLTVT.

This chain connects TRBV13 to TRBJ2-7, with 9 bases matching TRBD2. Germline V gene data show CDR1 as PRHDT and CDR2 as FYEKMQ (reference sequence). CDR3 length: 15 amino acids. V lost 2 bases and J lost 1; bases outside the gene matches: 3. CDR3 region: CASSLSAGGSYEQYF. The CDR3 DNA reads as TGTGCCAGCAGCTTATCTGCGGGGGGGTCCTACGAGCAGTACTTC.

The CDR3 region is CASSTRRDNETQYF. The DNA for the CDR3 is TGTGCCAGCAGCACCCGGCGGGATAACGAGACCCAGTACTTC. The chain couples TRBV11-2 to TRBJ2-5, with D tentatively TRBD2 (6 bases). The germline V gene encodes CDR1 SGHAT and CDR2 FQNNGV. The CDR3 is 14 residues long. V was cut by 5 bases and J by 5 bases, with 15 bases left in between.

V and J are TRBV20-1 and TRBJ1-1; tentatively, D is TRBD1 (6 bases). The germline V and J ends were trimmed by 6 bases and 10 bases, with 12 bases remaining between them. CDR3 length equals 10 residues. Germline CDR1 is DFQATT and CDR2 is SNEGSKA (reference sequence). The CDR3: CSAPRGTAFF. CDR3 coding DNA: TGCAGTGCGCCCAGGGGAACAGCTTTCTTT.

The rearrangement links TRBV7-3 to TRBJ2-1, with D tentatively TRBD2 (7 bases). Trimming took 5 bases from V and 1 from J, leaving 24 bases between them. The CDR3 runs to 19 residues. Germline assignment: CDR1 SGHTA and CDR2 FQGTGA. The CDR3 reads CASSPQGNGGTNSYNEQFF. The CDR3, as DNA: TGTGCCAGCAGCCCTCAGGGGAACGGGGGGACGAATTCCTACAATGAGCAGTTCTTC.

The chain links TRBV7-2 to TRBJ2-1; no definite D call. From germline, CDR1 is SGHTA and CDR2 FQGNSA. CDR3 length equals 15 residues. V shed 5 bases and J shed 4 bases, with 15 bases lying between them. The CDR3 loop reads CASSPRGGFYNEQFF. The CDR3 DNA is TGTGCCAGCAGCCCCCGCGGCGGCTTTTACAATGAGCAGTTCTTC.

This clone has just one count. The genes are TRBV7-9 and TRBJ2-1, with 13 bases lining up with TRBD2. This CDR3 is built from 15 residues. CDR1 SEHNR and CDR2 FQNEAQ come from the germline V gene (reference sequence). V shed 6 bases, J shed 9 bases, and the junction held 8 bases outside the gene matches. The CDR3 bases are TGTGCCAGCAGACCACTAGCGGGAGGGCGGGGTGAGCAGTTCTTC. It specifies CASRPLAGGRGEQFF.

The rearrangement uses TRBV7-2 and TRBJ2-7, with TRBD1 matching over 7 bases. Germline CDR1 reads SGHTA; CDR2 reads FQGNSA. Trimming removed 3 bases from V and 3 bases from J; junction bases left unmatched: 5. The CDR3 is 14 residues long. The DNA of the CDR3 is TGTGCCAGCAGCTTCTTACAGGGGTTCTACGAGCAGTACTTC. It codes for CASSFLQGFYEQYF. Full variable domain (rest looked up from reference TRBV7-2 and TRBJ2-7): GAGVSQSPSNKVTEKGKDVELRCDPISGHTALYWYRQSLGQGLEFLIYFQGNSAPDKSGLPSDRFSAERTGGSVSTLTIQRTQQEDSAVYLCASSFLQGFYEQYFGPGTRLTVT.

CDR3 sequence reads: CASSSETGTGTPQAFF. The CDR3 bases are TGCGCCAGCAGCTCTGAAACCGGGACAGGGACGCCGCAAGCTTTCTTT. V and J are TRBV5-1 and TRBJ1-1; 9 positions match TRBD1. From germline, CDR1 is SGHRS and CDR2 YFSETQ. The J segment lost 9 bases and the V segment lost 3 bases, leaving 15 bases of the junction unmatched. This CDR3 is built from 16 residues. Drawing the rest from reference TRBV5-1 and TRBJ1-1, the complete variable domain is KAGVTQTPRYLIKTRGQQVTLSCSPISGHRSVSWYQQTPGQGLQFLFEYFSETQRNKGNFPGRFSGRQFSNSRSEMNVSTLELGDSALYLCASSSETGTGTPQAFFGQGTRLTVV.

This sequence joins TRBV9 and TRBJ2-2; 7 bases agree with TRBD2. The germline V gene has CDR1 SGDLS and CDR2 YYNGEE. The CDR3 has 16 residues. J was trimmed by 5 bases and V by 0 bases; bases with no gene match: 7. CDR3 loop: CASSVGWAGETGELFF. CDR3 nucleotides: TGTGCCAGCAGCGTAGGTTGGGCGGGAGAGACCGGGGAGCTGTTTTTT.